This paragraph reports one T cell receptor beta chain. A read error may produce the germline difference seen at one junction end. MiXCR was run by TCRdb on the reads, yielding one entry per CDR3 protein. Found here are about 740,000 distinct CDR3 sequences, roughly a third of them singletons; the top ten hold 2.5% to 3.5%. The sample is drawn from a study of T cell repertoires in cytomegalovirus infection. This CDR3 region has 15 residues. CDR1 and CDR2 (germline): SGHAT, FQNNGV. The TCR comes from a human donor in good health (CMV status not recorded). Some clones in this sample may be carry-over from other donors' samples. The chain uses TRBV11-2 and TRBJ2-2, with 10 positions matching TRBD1. The sample consisted of PBMCs. CDR3: CASSSWTGGTVELFF. In DNA, the CDR3 is TGTGCCAGCAGCTCCTGGACAGGGGGGACCGTGGAGCTGTTTTTT.